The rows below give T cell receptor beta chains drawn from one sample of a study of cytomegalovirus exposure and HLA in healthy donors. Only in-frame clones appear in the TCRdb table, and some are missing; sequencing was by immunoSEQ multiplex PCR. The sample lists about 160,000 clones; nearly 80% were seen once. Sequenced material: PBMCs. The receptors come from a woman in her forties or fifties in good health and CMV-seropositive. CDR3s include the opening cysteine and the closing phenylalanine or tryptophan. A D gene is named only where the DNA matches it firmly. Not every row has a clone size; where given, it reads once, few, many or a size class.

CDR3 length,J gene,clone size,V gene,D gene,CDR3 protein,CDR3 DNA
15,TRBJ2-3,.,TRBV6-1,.,CASSGRHDNTDTQYF,TGTGCCAGCAGTGGACGACATGATAACACAGATACGCAGTATTTT
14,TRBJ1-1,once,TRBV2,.,CASSSGGLNTEAFF,TGTGCCAGCTCCAGCGGGGGGTTGAACACTGAAGCTTTCTTT
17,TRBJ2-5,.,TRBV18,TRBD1,CASSPPSQGAAQETQYF,TGTGCCAGCTCACCACCTTCACAGGGGGCAGCACAAGAGACCCAGTACTTC
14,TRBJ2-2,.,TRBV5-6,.,CASSLLQGARGLFF,TGTGCCAGCAGCTTGCTACAGGGCGCTAGGGGGCTGTTTTTT
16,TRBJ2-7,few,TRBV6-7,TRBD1,CASGLDAGTGAIEQYF,TGTGCCAGCGGGTTGGACGCCGGGACAGGGGCCATTGAGCAGTACTTC
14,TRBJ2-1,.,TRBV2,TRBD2,CASSEGLAANEQFF,TGTGCCAGCAGTGAGGGACTAGCGGCCAATGAGCAGTTCTTC
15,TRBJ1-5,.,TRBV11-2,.,CASSLGVRDNQPQHF,TGTGCCAGCAGCTTAGGGGTCAGGGACAATCAGCCCCAGCATTTT
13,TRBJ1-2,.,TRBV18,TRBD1,CASSRGENYGYTF,TGTGCCAGCTCCAGGGGGGAGAACTATGGCTACACCTTC
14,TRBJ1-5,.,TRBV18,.,CASSPPGGLQPQHF,TGTGCCAGCTCACCACCGGGGGGGCTTCAGCCCCAGCATTTT
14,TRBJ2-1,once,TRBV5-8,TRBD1,CASTGTVSYNEQFF,TGTGCCAGCACCGGGACAGTGAGTTACAATGAGCAGTTCTTC
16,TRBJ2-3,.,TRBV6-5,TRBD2,CASSYSSGTSVDTQYF,TGTGCCAGCAGTTACTCGTCCGGGACTAGCGTAGATACGCAGTATTTT
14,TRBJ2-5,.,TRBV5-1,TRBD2,CASSPGTSGETQYF,TGCGCCAGCAGCCCCGGGACTAGCGGAGAGACCCAGTACTTC
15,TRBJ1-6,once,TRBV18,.,CASSTTSQGNSPLHF,TGTGCCAGCTCAACAACAAGTCAGGGTAATTCACCCCTCCACTTT
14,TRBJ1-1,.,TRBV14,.,CASSRPQRASEAFF,TGTGCCAGCAGCCGGCCTCAGCGGGCCTCTGAAGCTTTCTTT
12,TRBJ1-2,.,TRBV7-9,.,CASSLSTSGYTF,TGTGCCAGCAGCTTATCGACTAGTGGCTACACCTTC
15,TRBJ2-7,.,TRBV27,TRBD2,CASRKGRELPYEQYF,TGTGCCAGCAGAAAGGGGCGGGAGCTCCCCTACGAGCAGTACTTC
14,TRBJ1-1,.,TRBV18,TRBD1,CASSLIQGPSEAFF,TGTGCCAGCTCACTAATACAGGGGCCATCTGAAGCTTTCTTT
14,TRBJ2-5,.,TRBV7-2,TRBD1,CASSLDRGRETQYF,TGTGCCAGCAGCTTAGACAGGGGGAGAGAGACCCAGTACTTC
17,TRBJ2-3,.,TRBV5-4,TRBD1,CASSLTVMGTDTDTQYF,TGTGCCAGCAGCCTAACCGTCATGGGGACAGACACAGATACGCAGTATTTT
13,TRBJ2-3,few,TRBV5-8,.,CASSLESSDTQYF,TGTGCCAGCAGCTTGGAATCTTCAGATACGCAGTATTTT
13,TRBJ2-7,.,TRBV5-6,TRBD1,CASSPGQNYEQYF,TGTGCCAGCAGCCCGGGACAGAACTACGAGCAGTACTTC
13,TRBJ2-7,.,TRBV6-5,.,CASSYGQSYEQYF,TGTGCCAGCAGTTACGGTCAGTCCTACGAGCAGTACTTC
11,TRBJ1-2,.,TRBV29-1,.,CSVEVERGYTF,TGCAGCGTTGAAGTAGAGCGGGGCTACACCTTC
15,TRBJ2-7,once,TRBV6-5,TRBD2,CASSYVGLAADEQYF,TGTGCCAGCAGTTACGTTGGGCTAGCGGCGGACGAGCAGTACTTC
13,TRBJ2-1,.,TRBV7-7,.,CASSINTENEQFF,TGTGCTAGCAGCATCAATACAGAGAATGAGCAGTTCTTC
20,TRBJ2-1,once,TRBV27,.,CASSRTPWRIIPLARNEQFF,TGTGCCAGCAGTAGAACCCCCTGGCGTATCATACCCCTAGCTCGGAATGAGCAGTTCTTC
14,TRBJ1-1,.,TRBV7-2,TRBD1,CASRVTGGDTEAFF,TGTGCCAGCAGGGTTACAGGGGGGGACACTGAAGCTTTCTTT